Following are 19 T cell receptor beta chains from one sample sequenced in a study of blood T cell repertoires in COVID-19. Assay used: immunoSEQ multiplex PCR; TCRdb lists only in-frame clones, some missing. The table has about 150,000 clones, approximately 82% seen once. The material sequenced was peripheral blood. The source is a woman in her seventies who had recovered from COVID-19.

The genes are TRBV7-9 and TRBJ2-1; TRBD2 agrees at 8 bases. After removal of 4 bases from V and 8 bases from J, the junction contained 10 bases not matched to a gene. From germline, CDR1 is SEHNR and CDR2 FQNEAQ (reference sequence). The CDR3 spans 15 residues. The CDR3 DNA follows: TGTGCCAGCAGCTCCCAACGGGAGGGCCGCTATGAGCAGTTCTTC. It encodes CASSSQREGRYEQFF.

This clone was counted between two and nine times. The J gene is TRBJ1-2, the V gene TRBV19, with unresolved D. Trimming took off 0 bases at V and 5 bases at J, with 7 bases between the two ends. Germline loops: CDR1 LNHDA, CDR2 SQIVND (reference sequence). The CDR3 is 13 amino acids. CDR3 sequence: CASSIDPRYGYTF. The DNA for the CDR3 is TGTGCCAGTAGTATAGATCCTCGGTATGGCTACACCTTC. Together with reference TRBV19 and TRBJ1-2, the CDR3 gives the full variable domain: DGGITQSPKYLFRKEGQNVTLSCEQNLNHDAMYWYRQDPGQGLRLIYYSQIVNDFQKGDIAEGYSVSREKKESFPLTVTSAQKNPTAFYLCASSIDPRYGYTFGSGTRLTVV.

The chain employs TRBV28 and TRBJ1-1; D unresolved. In germline, CDR1 is MDHEN, CDR2 SYDVKM. Trimming left V 5 bases short and J 6 bases short, with 19 bases between. The CDR3 spans 15 residues. The CDR3 loop is CASSPTVRGSAEAFF. In nucleotides, the CDR3 is TGTGCCAGCAGTCCGACGGTCCGGGGTTCAGCTGAAGCTTTCTTT. Combining the CDR3 with reference TRBV28 and TRBJ1-1 gives the whole variable domain DVKVTQSSRYLVKRTGEKVFLECVQDMDHENMFWYRQDPGLGLRLIYFSYDVKMKEKGDIPEGYSVSREKKERFSLILESASTNQTSMYLCASSPTVRGSAEAFFGQGTRLTVV.

In its sample, this clone was seen many times. The chain is built from TRBV4-2 and TRBJ1-2; no clear D gene. Germline-derived CDR1 and CDR2 are LGHNA and YNFKEQ. V dropped 0 bases and J dropped 14 bases, with 13 bases sitting between them. The CDR3 covers 12 residues. Here the CDR3 reads CASSQDRGGCTF. CDR3 nucleotides: TGTGCCAGCAGCCAAGATCGGGGAGGGTGTACCTTC.

The chain uses TRBV28 and TRBJ1-3; tentative D call: TRBD1 (6 bases). V shed 3 bases and J shed 0 bases, with 15 bases lying between them. Per the germline V gene, CDR1 is MDHEN and CDR2 is SYDVKM. CDR3 length equals 17 residues. The chain's CDR3 is CASSFKGHGYSGNTIYF. The CDR3 DNA reads as TGTGCCAGCAGTTTCAAGGGACACGGCTACTCTGGAAACACCATATATTTT.

The chain recombines TRBV18 with TRBJ1-3; D call uncertain. Per the germline V gene, CDR1 is KGHSH and CDR2 is LQKENI. This CDR3 spans 16 amino acids. The V gene lost 5 bases and the J gene lost 0 bases, with 14 bases spanning the gap. The CDR3 here is CASSWAQETSGNTIYF. The CDR3, as DNA: TGTGCCAGCTCATGGGCGCAGGAAACCTCTGGAAACACCATATATTTT.

The chain links TRBV7-3 to TRBJ2-2, with D possibly matching TRBD2 (6 bases). Germline CDR1 is SGHTA and CDR2 is FQGTGA. The CDR3 spans 17 residues. Trimming shortened V by 5 bases and J by 3 bases, and 19 bases separated the two germline ends. The CDR3 bases are TGTGCCAGCAGCGCCCTCCGGGGCGGGGCCGACACCGGGGAGCTGTTTTTT. Amino acids: CASSALRGGADTGELFF. The full variable domain, rest sourced from reference TRBV7-3 and TRBJ2-2, is GAGVSQTPSNKVTEKGKYVELRCDPISGHTALYWYRQSLGQGPEFLIYFQGTGAADDSGLPNDRFFAVRPEGSVSTLKIQRTERGDSAVYLCASSALRGGADTGELFFGEGSRLTVL.

The chain is built from TRBV30 and TRBJ2-7, with TRBD1 matching 9 bases. Trimming cost V 3 bases and J 2 bases; bases outside gene matches: 8. CDR1 and CDR2 (germline): GTSNPN, SVGIG (reference sequence). This CDR3 is 15 amino acids long. Here the CDR3 DNA reads TGTGCCTGGAGAGCCGGGACAGGGACGCCCTACGAGCAGTACTTC. It translates to CAWRAGTGTPYEQYF.

The chain uses TRBV28 and TRBJ1-3; tentative D call: TRBD1 (5 bases). The CDR3 has 17 residues. CDR1 and CDR2 (germline): MDHEN, SYDVKM. Trimming removed 2 bases at V and 0 bases at J, with 14 bases between. The CDR3 protein is CASSLGGGPSSGNTIYF. For the CDR3, the DNA is TGTGCCAGCAGTTTAGGGGGGGGACCGAGCTCTGGAAACACCATATATTTT.

V gene TRBV3-1 (or the pseudogene TRBV3-2) combines with J gene TRBJ2-5; D uncertain. The CDR3 extends over 13 amino acids. CDR1 is LGHDT, CDR2 YNNKEL, per germline (reference sequence). V gave up 4 bases and J gave up 0 bases, with 6 bases separating them. The CDR3 sequence is CASSLRYQETQYF. In DNA form, the CDR3 reads TGTGCCAGCAGCCTCAGATACCAAGAGACCCAGTACTTC.

CDR3 sequence reads: CASSWGQESNEQFF. CDR3 DNA: TGCGCCAGCAGCTGGGGACAGGAGTCCAATGAGCAGTTCTTC. The genes are TRBV5-1 and TRBJ2-1; 8 bases map to TRBD1. V dropped 3 bases and J dropped 6; count of bases not matched to a gene: 5. The germline V gene encodes CDR1 SGHRS and CDR2 YFSETQ. This CDR3 is built from 14 residues. The full variable domain, with the rest looked up from reference TRBV5-1 and TRBJ2-1, is KAGVTQTPRYLIKTRGQQVTLSCSPISGHRSVSWYQQTPGQGLQFLFEYFSETQRNKGNFPGRFSGRQFSNSRSEMNVSTLELGDSALYLCASSWGQESNEQFFGPGTRLTVL.

This chain uses TRBV4-1 with TRBJ2-5; D remains unclear. This CDR3 has 14 amino acids. The V end was cut by 1 base, the J end by 4 bases, with 10 bases between. CDR1 and CDR2 from the germline V gene are MGHRA and YSYEKL. The chain's CDR3 is CASSQGRGGETQYF. CDR3 coding DNA: TGCGCCAGCAGCCAAGGCCGTGGCGGAGAGACCCAGTACTTC.

The chain recombines TRBV30 with TRBJ2-7; D is possibly TRBD1 (6 bases). The CDR3 spans 15 residues. V shed 8 bases and J shed 4 bases, with 24 bases lying between them. Germline lookup yields CDR1 GTSNPN and CDR2 SVGIG (reference sequence). The CDR3 sequence: CAGTPIQGKGYEQYF. The CDR3 DNA follows: TGTGCCGGGACGCCCATACAGGGTAAAGGGTACGAGCAGTACTTC.

This clone has only a few counts. The CDR3 region has the DNA TGTGCCAGCAGTTTGGAAGGGCCGAAGTCCGGGACAGGGAGTCAGCCCCAGCATTTT. It codes for CASSLEGPKSGTGSQPQHF. The chain has TRBV28 and TRBJ1-5; 9 nucleotides align to TRBD1. Per germline, CDR1 MDHEN and CDR2 SYDVKM. The CDR3 consists of 19 residues. J was trimmed by 6 bases and V by 3 bases; bases with no gene match: 18.

This clone has more than one count but fewer than ten. V gene TRBV19 combines with J gene TRBJ1-1; D may be TRBD1 (6 bases). This CDR3 has 16 amino acids. Between the trimmed V and J ends, which lost 5 bases and 0 bases, there was a span of 16 bases. CDR1 and CDR2 (germline): LNHDA, SQIVND (reference sequence). CDR3 amino acids: CASSRRRTAMNTEAFF. CDR3 sequence (DNA): TGTGCCAGTAGTCGGCGGCGGACAGCAATGAACACTGAAGCTTTCTTT.

The chain couples TRBV7-8 to TRBJ1-5; D might be TRBD1 (6 bases). From germline, CDR1 is SGHVS and CDR2 FQNEAQ. Trimming removed 5 bases from V and 9 bases from J, with 17 bases in between. The CDR3 extends over 14 amino acids. In DNA form, the CDR3 reads TGTGCCAGCAGCCCCGGACAGAGGGAACGGCCCCAGCATTTT. Its protein product is CASSPGQRERPQHF.

This chain uses TRBV2 with TRBJ1-2, with D tentatively TRBD1 (6 bases). Germline CDR1 SNHLY, CDR2 FYNNEI. This CDR3 is 15 amino acids long. Trimming removed 3 bases from V and 10 bases from J, with 21 bases in between. In DNA, the CDR3 is TGTGCCAGCAGTGACCCCGGGACACCCGAACTCCACTACACCTTC. This sequence encodes CASSDPGTPELHYTF.

The rearrangement links TRBV7-3 to TRBJ1-6; D is unresolved. The V end lost 5 bases, the J end lost 6 bases, and 11 bases lay between the germline ends. The CDR3 runs to 14 residues. Germline assignment: CDR1 SGHTA and CDR2 FQGTGA. The CDR3 loop is CASSAGNPNSPLHF. CDR3 DNA: TGTGCCAGCAGCGCCGGGAACCCTAATTCACCCCTCCACTTT.

The chain couples TRBV5-1 to TRBJ1-2; D remains unclear. This CDR3 spans 14 amino acids. Germline V gene sequence: CDR1 SGHRS, CDR2 YFSETQ. V dropped 0 bases and J dropped 0 bases, with 6 bases sitting between them. As DNA, the CDR3 is TGCGCCAGCAGCTTGGCGGTGCCTAACTATGGCTACACCTTC. It yields the protein CASSLAVPNYGYTF.